This TCR beta chain is from a study of blood T cell repertoires in COVID-19. Study overall: The samples span acute and convalescent COVID-19 from the United States, Italy and Spain.

The assay was immunoSEQ multiplex PCR, and TCRdb's table has in-frame clones only and misses some. This sample has about 170,000 clones; roughly nine tenths occur once, and the top ten carry around 6.5%. The CDR3 is made up of 13 amino acids. V was pared by 2 bases and J by 4 bases, with 9 bases between. The germline V gene encodes CDR1 SGHRS and CDR2 YFSETQ. The chain has TRBV5-1 and TRBJ1-2; D ambiguous. Sequenced material: PBMCs or T cells enriched from blood (not recorded which). This TCR derives from a woman aged 45-65 years who had recovered from COVID-19. CDR3 protein: CASSFQVPYGYTF. In DNA, the CDR3 is TGCGCCAGCAGCTTCCAGGTGCCCTATGGCTACACCTTC.